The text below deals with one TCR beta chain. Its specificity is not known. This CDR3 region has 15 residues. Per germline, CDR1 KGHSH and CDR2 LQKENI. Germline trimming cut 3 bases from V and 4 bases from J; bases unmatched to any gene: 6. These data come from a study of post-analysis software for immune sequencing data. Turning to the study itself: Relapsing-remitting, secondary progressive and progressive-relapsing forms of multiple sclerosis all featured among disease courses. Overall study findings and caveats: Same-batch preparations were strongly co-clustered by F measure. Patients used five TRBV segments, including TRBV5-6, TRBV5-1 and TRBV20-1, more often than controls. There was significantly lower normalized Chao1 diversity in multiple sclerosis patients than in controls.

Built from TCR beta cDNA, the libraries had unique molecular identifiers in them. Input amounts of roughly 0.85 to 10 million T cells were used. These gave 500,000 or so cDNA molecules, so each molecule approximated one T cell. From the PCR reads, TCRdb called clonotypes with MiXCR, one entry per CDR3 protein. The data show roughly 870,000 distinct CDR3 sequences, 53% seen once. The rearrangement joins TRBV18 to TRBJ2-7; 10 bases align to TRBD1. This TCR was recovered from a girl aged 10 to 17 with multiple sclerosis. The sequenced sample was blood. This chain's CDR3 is CASSPRQGAVYEQYF. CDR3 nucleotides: TGTGCCAGCTCACCGCGACAGGGGGCAGTTTACGAGCAGTACTTC.